This record covers a single TCR beta chain. The data stem from a study of T cell changes during pregnancy in multiple sclerosis. Assay used: immunoSEQ multiplex PCR; TCRdb lists only in-frame clones, some missing. The sample has fewer than 40,000 clones; roughly 87% are singletons. The CDR3 consists of 17 residues. V was cut by 0 bases and J by 1 base, with 12 bases left in between. Per the germline V gene, CDR1 is ENHRY and CDR2 is SYGVKD. The chain combines TRBV10-3 with TRBJ2-2, with a weak D call TRBD2 (6 bases). The receptor comes from a female donor with multiple sclerosis, enrolled in a pregnancy study. The source material was CD8+ T cells from peripheral blood mononuclear cells, sampled in the first trimester of pregnancy. The CDR3 DNA is TGTGCCATCAGTGAGTCGCGCAGCGGGTTGAACACCGGGGAGCTGTTTTTT. Translated: CAISESRSGLNTGELFF.